This entry lists 26 T cell receptor beta chains sequenced from one sample in a study of T cell repertoires in ileal Crohn's disease. Sequenced by immunoSEQ multiplex PCR; TCRdb stores in-frame clones only, minus some. The table has 15,000 to 20,000 clones, about three quarters seen once. The time point denotes: neoterminal ileum biopsy at postoperative endoscopy, about 6 months after surgery. The material sequenced was ileal tissue. The receptors were gathered from an adult with Crohn's disease.

The rearrangement uses TRBV6-1 and TRBJ1-5; 10 bases agree with TRBD1. This CDR3 comprises 15 residues. After removal of 2 bases from V and 4 bases from J, the junction contained 2 bases not matched to a gene. Germline CDR1 and CDR2: MNHNS and SASEGT. In nucleotides, the CDR3 is TGTGCCAGCAGTGAATGGACAGGGGGGAATCAGCCCCAGCATTTT. Protein product: CASSEWTGGNQPQHF.

V gene TRBV5-4 combines with J gene TRBJ2-2; no clear D. Germline assignment: CDR1 SGHNT and CDR2 YYREEE (reference sequence). The CDR3 totals 13 residues. The germline V and J ends were trimmed by 4 bases and 2 bases, with 6 bases remaining between them. CDR3 nucleotide sequence: TGTGCCAGCAGCCCTATTAACACCGGGGAGCTGTTTTTT. Amino acids: CASSPINTGELFF. Together with reference TRBV5-4 and TRBJ2-2, the CDR3 gives the full variable domain: ETGVTQSPTHLIKTRGQQVTLRCSSQSGHNTVSWYQQALGQGPQFIFQYYREEENGRGNFPPRFSGLQFPNYSSELNVNALELDDSALYLCASSPINTGELFFGEGSRLTVL.

The CDR3 spells CASSLYLAGGLGEQFF. CDR3 sequence (DNA): TGCGCCAGCAGCTTGTACCTAGCGGGGGGGCTCGGGGAGCAGTTCTTC. The genes are TRBV5-1 and TRBJ2-1, with TRBD2 matching over 12 bases. J was trimmed by 10 bases and V by 1 base; bases with no gene match: 9. The germline CDR1 and CDR2 sequences are SGHRS and YFSETQ. This CDR3 is built from 16 residues.

This sequence joins TRBV5-1 and TRBJ2-7, with TRBD1 matching 9 bases. This CDR3 spans 15 amino acids. V lost 1 base and J lost 2; bases outside the gene matches: 4. The germline gives CDR1 SGHRS, CDR2 YFSETQ. The CDR3 region is CASSLQTGGTYEQYF. The CDR3 DNA follows: TGCGCCAGCAGCTTGCAGACAGGGGGGACCTACGAGCAGTACTTC.

The chain joins TRBV4-1 to TRBJ1-2; 9 bases are shared with TRBD1. The V segment lost 2 bases and the J segment 7 bases; nucleotides outside the gene matches: 8. This CDR3 has 15 amino acids. Germline values: CDR1 MGHRA, CDR2 YSYEKL. In nucleotides, the CDR3 is TGCGCCAGCAGCCAACCTGGGACAGGGTTTACTGGCTACACCTTC. Encoded protein: CASSQPGTGFTGYTF.

The chain employs TRBV5-6 and TRBJ2-7; 7 bases line up with TRBD1. The junction had 14 bases not matched to a gene; V was cut back by 1 base and J by 10 bases. The CDR3 is 15 amino acids. Germline loops: CDR1 SGHDT, CDR2 YYEEEE. CDR3: CASSLLGGENSHQYF. CDR3 DNA: TGTGCCAGCAGCTTGTTAGGGGGCGAAAACTCCCACCAGTACTTC. The full variable domain, in which reference TRBV5-6 and TRBJ2-7 provide the parts outside the CDR3, is DAGVTQSPTHLIKTRGQQVTLRCSPKSGHDTVSWYQQALGQGPQFIFQYYEEEERQRGNFPDRFSGHQFPNYSSELNVNALLLGDSALYLCASSLLGGENSHQYFGPGTRLTVT.

The rearrangement joins TRBV19 to TRBJ1-1; D gene unclear. V was shortened by 7 bases and J by 4 bases, with 16 bases between the two germline ends. CDR1 and CDR2 from the germline V gene are LNHDA and SQIVND (reference sequence). The CDR3 is 14 amino acids. DNA for the CDR3: TGTGCCAGTATTGATCGGGGTCGGAGCACTGAAGCTTTCTTT. Translating gives CASIDRGRSTEAFF. The complete variable domain, with remaining parts taken from reference TRBV19 and TRBJ1-1, reads DGGITQSPKYLFRKEGQNVTLSCEQNLNHDAMYWYRQDPGQGLRLIYYSQIVNDFQKGDIAEGYSVSREKKESFPLTVTSAQKNPTAFYLCASIDRGRSTEAFFGQGTRLTVV.

V is TRBV5-1 and J is TRBJ2-7; TRBD2 agrees at 10 bases. J gave up 6 bases and V 4 bases, and 10 bases lay outside the gene matches. Per germline, CDR1 SGHRS and CDR2 YFSETQ. The CDR3 runs 15 residues. CDR3 region: CASSETSGIFFEQYF. The CDR3 bases are TGCGCCAGCAGCGAAACTAGCGGGATTTTTTTCGAGCAGTACTTC. Looking up the rest from reference TRBV5-1 and TRBJ2-7 gives the full variable domain: KAGVTQTPRYLIKTRGQQVTLSCSPISGHRSVSWYQQTPGQGLQFLFEYFSETQRNKGNFPGRFSGRQFSNSRSEMNVSTLELGDSALYLCASSETSGIFFEQYFGPGTRLTVT.

This clone showed up just once. This chain joins TRBV7-6 and TRBJ2-6; no definite D call. Germline V gives CDR1 SGHVS, CDR2 FNYEAQ. CDR3 length equals 16 residues. With 1 base removed from V and 0 bases from J, the gap between germline ends came to 7 bases. The CDR3 DNA is TGTGCCAGCAGCTTAGGGGCCATCTCTGGGGCCAACGTCCTGACTTTC. Residues: CASSLGAISGANVLTF.

This chain joins TRBV2 and TRBJ1-6; TRBD1 agrees at 8 bases. V was clipped by 10 bases and J by 2 bases; unmatched bases: 4. The CDR3 runs to 14 residues. Germline-derived CDR1 and CDR2 are SNHLY and FYNNEI. CDR3 sequence reads: CATRQGTYNSPLHF. CDR3 sequence (DNA): TGTGCCACGCGACAGGGGACCTATAATTCACCCCTCCACTTT. The variable domain in full, with the rest retrieved from reference TRBV2 and TRBJ1-6, is EPEVTQTPSHQVTQMGQEVILRCVPISNHLYFYWYRQILGQKVEFLVSFYNNEISEKSEIFDDQFSVERPDGSNFTLKIRSTKLEDSAMYFCATRQGTYNSPLHFGNGTRLTVT.

The chain combines TRBV6-1 with TRBJ2-5; 13 positions agree with TRBD2. The junction had 3 bases not matched to a gene; V was cut back by 7 bases and J by 4 bases. CDR1 is MNHNS, CDR2 SASEGT, per germline. The CDR3 loop spans 14 amino acids. In nucleotides, the CDR3 is TGTGCCAGCACCCGACTAGCGGGAGGAGAGACCCAGTACTTC. Encoded protein: CASTRLAGGETQYF.

The CDR3 protein is CASSFQGVEQFF. In nucleotides, the CDR3 is TGTGCCAGCAGCTTTCAGGGTGTTGAGCAGTTCTTC. This sequence joins TRBV7-2 and TRBJ2-1; weak D call: TRBD1 (5 bases). This CDR3 is 12 amino acids long. CDR1 SGHTA and CDR2 FQGNSA come from the germline V gene. V lost 3 bases and J lost 9, with 9 bases in between.

This clone was found a few times. Sequence at one end of the junction differs from germline and may be a read error. This chain connects TRBV2 to TRBJ2-2, with 8 nucleotides matching TRBD2. This CDR3 region has 15 residues. Per germline, CDR1 SNHLY and CDR2 FYNNEI. The CDR3 coding sequence is TGTGCCAGCAGTAAAGCGGGAGAGGGTACCGGGGAGCTGTTTTTT. Translated: CASSKAGEGTGELFF.

The V call is TRBV7-9, the J call TRBJ2-1; D is perhaps TRBD2 (6 bases). The CDR3 spans 16 residues. Germline CDR1 is SEHNR and CDR2 is FQNEAQ (reference sequence). V gave up 5 bases and J gave up 0 bases, with 14 bases separating them. The CDR3 reads CASSLWRGDSYNEQFF. The DNA of the CDR3 is TGTGCCAGCAGCCTGTGGAGGGGCGACTCCTACAATGAGCAGTTCTTC.

The rearrangement uses TRBV2 and TRBJ2-3; 7 nucleotides match TRBD1. J was trimmed by 5 bases and V by 6 bases; bases with no gene match: 8. Germline CDR1 reads SNHLY; CDR2 reads FYNNEI. The CDR3 extends over 14 amino acids. The CDR3 reads CASRQFRDRDTQYF. Written as DNA, the CDR3 is TGTGCCAGCAGACAGTTCAGGGACAGAGATACGCAGTATTTT.

The gene calls are TRBV19 and TRBJ2-3, with 9 bases fitting TRBD1. This CDR3 has 15 amino acids. After removal of 6 bases from V and 6 bases from J, the junction contained 10 bases not matched to a gene. The V gene's germline CDR1 is LNHDA and CDR2 SQIVND (reference sequence). The CDR3 reads CASRSRTGARDTQYF. CDR3 DNA: TGTGCCAGTAGAAGTAGGACAGGGGCCAGGGATACGCAGTATTTT.

This rearrangement joins TRBV7-9 to TRBJ1-2; 8 nucleotides agree with TRBD1. Unmatched junction bases numbered 5, after V lost 1 base and J lost 4 bases. The CDR3 extends over 15 amino acids. Germline V CDR1 and CDR2: SEHNR, FQNEAQ (reference sequence). CDR3 in DNA: TGTGCCAGCAGCTTAGTCCAGGGGGCTCTCTATGGCTACACCTTC. Translated: CASSLVQGALYGYTF.

The rearrangement uses TRBV11-2 and TRBJ1-3; a possible D gene is TRBD1 (6 bases). Trimming left V 5 bases short and J 8 bases short, with 13 bases between. Germline lookup yields CDR1 SGHAT and CDR2 FQNNGV. The CDR3 runs 13 residues. CDR3 sequence (DNA): TGTGCCAGCAGCCCTTCCAGGGGACACACCATATATTTT. Protein sequence: CASSPSRGHTIYF.

This clone was counted only a few times. Other DNA sequences of this sample code for an identical CDR3. V is TRBV2 and J is TRBJ2-3, with a weak D call TRBD2 (5 bases). V dropped 5 bases and J dropped 1 base, with 7 bases sitting between them. The CDR3 is 13 residues long. Germline lookup yields CDR1 SNHLY and CDR2 FYNNEI. CDR3 sequence: CASSLAGTDTQYF. The CDR3, as DNA: TGTGCCAGCAGTCTAGCCGGCACAGATACGCAGTATTTT.

The rearrangement links TRBV19 to TRBJ1-2; 7 nucleotides agree with TRBD1. The ends lost 5 bases at V and 5 bases at J; junction bases unmatched: 8. The CDR3 covers 14 residues. Per germline, CDR1 LNHDA and CDR2 SQIVND (reference sequence). The CDR3 DNA reads TGTGCCAGTAGTGCCGACAGGGCCTTTTATGGCTACACCTTC. Translating gives CASSADRAFYGYTF.

The rearrangement links TRBV20-1 to TRBJ2-1, with a weak D call TRBD1 (6 bases). The CDR3 runs 11 residues. Germline-derived CDR1 and CDR2 are DFQATT and SNEGSKA (reference sequence). V dropped 5 bases and J dropped 10 bases, with 12 bases sitting between them. The CDR3 nucleotides are TGCAGTGCTCCCCAGGGGTACGAGCAGTTCTTC. This codes for CSAPQGYEQFF.

The rearrangement joins TRBV2 to TRBJ1-2; 10 nucleotides align to TRBD1. The germline CDR1 and CDR2 sequences are SNHLY and FYNNEI. This CDR3 has 14 residues. J lost 8 bases, V lost 7 bases, and 10 bases had no gene match. The DNA for the CDR3 is TGTGCCAGCAAGGGGGACAGGGGAGTTGGCGGCTACACCTTC. Protein: CASKGDRGVGGYTF.

The rearrangement links TRBV5-3 to TRBJ1-5, with D unresolved. TRBV5-3 is annotated as an ORF whose role is uncertain. Trimming shortened V by 9 bases and J by 6 bases, and 22 bases separated the two germline ends. The CDR3 is made up of 15 amino acids. The CDR3 coding sequence is TGTGCCAATACGAGCCCCCCAAGCGGGTGTCAGCCCCAGCATTTT. As protein: CANTSPPSGCQPQHF.

This clone has just a few counts. The chain combines TRBV9 with TRBJ2-2; 9 bases agree with TRBD2. The V gene end was trimmed by 3 bases and the J gene end by 5 bases; junction bases not matched to a gene: 5. The germline CDR1 and CDR2 sequences are SGDLS and YYNGEE. The CDR3 loop spans 15 amino acids. The DNA for the CDR3 is TGTGCCAGCAGCGCGGGACTAGCCTTAACCGGGGAGCTGTTTTTT. It encodes CASSAGLALTGELFF.

The chain employs TRBV10-2 and TRBJ2-7, with D perhaps TRBD2 (6 bases). Germline V gene data show CDR1 as WSHSY and CDR2 as SAAADI. Trimming took 2 bases from V and 8 from J, leaving 10 bases between them. CDR3 length: 12 amino acids. CDR3 sequence (DNA): TGCGCCAGCAGTGAGCCCCTAGCGCAGCAGTACTTC. This gives the protein CASSEPLAQQYF.

The chain links TRBV7-9 to TRBJ1-2, with TRBD1 identical over 7 bases. The CDR3 loop spans 14 amino acids. V trimming: 3 bases; J trimming: 4 bases; junction bases outside the gene matches: 5. The germline V gene encodes CDR1 SEHNR and CDR2 FQNEAQ (reference sequence). CDR3 nucleotide sequence: TGTGCCAGCAGCTTTACAGGGGTTAGCTATGGCTACACCTTC. Protein product: CASSFTGVSYGYTF. The full variable domain, with the rest looked up from reference TRBV7-9 and TRBJ1-2, is DTGVSQNPRHKITKRGQNVTFRCDPISEHNRLYWYRQTLGQGPEFLTYFQNEAQLEKSRLLSDRFSAERPKGSFSTLEIQRTEQGDSAMYLCASSFTGVSYGYTFGSGTRLTVV.